This T cell receptor (beta chain) was documented in a study of cytomegalovirus exposure and HLA in healthy donors. Study information: Previous work identified 95 million to 120 million unique TCR beta sequences from around 170 million T cells.

The V gene's germline CDR1 is MNHEY and CDR2 SMNVEV (reference sequence). The CDR3 loop spans 14 amino acids. Trimming cost V 5 bases and J 0 bases, with 10 bases left between them. Concerning this clone: Its cognate antigen is unknown.

Whole-study results and caveats: Analysis was carried out at a later point, and it linked a missense DCLRE1C variant to TCR beta V- and J-gene trimming.

Both 60 Vbeta primers and 13 Jbeta primers went into the PCR. Sequencing used immunoSEQ multiplex PCR; TCRdb keeps in-frame clones, though not all of them. Of approximately 100,000 clones in the sample, roughly three quarters are singletons; the top ten hold over 4%. The clonotype originates from a female donor in good health and CMV-seropositive. This chain joins TRBV27 and TRBJ1-1; D not certain. Material for sequencing was PBMCs. The CDR3 loop reads CASSPAGMNTEAFF. DNA for the CDR3: TGTGCCAGCAGTCCCGCGGGGATGAACACTGAAGCTTTCTTT.